One and the same sample provided the 21 T cell receptor beta chains below, sequenced in a study of T-cell reconstitution after alpha-beta-depleted transplantation in children. The authors prepared the TCRbeta library with unique molecular identifiers. TCRdb itself ran the PCR reads through MiXCR, one entry per CDR3 protein. The sample carries more than 7,500 distinct CDR3 sequences, about 15% recorded once. Specimen: PBMCs, mostly from graft donor cells, collected 60 days after TCRalphabeta/CD19-depleted stem cell transplant. These TCRs come from a male patient aged 5 to 17 who had a stem cell transplant for acute lymphoblastic leukemia, so the T cells may come from the graft donor.

This clonotype was detected ten times or more. The chain is built from TRBV20-1 and TRBJ2-7; 9 nucleotides align to TRBD1. The CDR3 covers 18 residues. CDR1 is DFQATT, CDR2 SNEGSKA, per germline (reference sequence). J gave up 6 bases and V 0 bases, and 18 bases lay outside the gene matches. CDR3 DNA sequence: TGCAGTGCTAGAGATCTAGGGACAGGGAAATCCCTACTCGGCGAGCAGTACTTC. It specifies CSARDLGTGKSLLGEQYF.

The sample holds many counts of this clonotype. The chain combines TRBV6-5 with TRBJ1-3; 9 bases fit TRBD1. Trimming at V came to 4 bases and at J to 1 base, leaving 14 bases not matched to a gene. The length of the CDR3 is 19 residues. CDR1 and CDR2 from the germline V gene are MNHEY and SVGAGI. The chain's CDR3 is CASSSLQGAGGGSGNTIYF. The DNA for the CDR3 is TGTGCCAGCAGTTCTTTACAGGGGGCAGGCGGCGGTTCTGGAAACACCATATATTTT.

This clonotype was seen at least ten times. This rearrangement joins TRBV24-1 to TRBJ1-5; D is unclear. The CDR3 spans 14 residues. Germline loops: CDR1 KGHDR, CDR2 SFDVKD. The germline V and J ends were trimmed by 4 bases and 0 bases, with 6 bases remaining between them. The CDR3 nucleotides are TGTGCCACCAGTGACTCCAGTAGCAATCAGCCCCAGCATTTT. Translated, it gives CATSDSSSNQPQHF.

This clonotype showed up many times. The chain joins TRBV20-1 to TRBJ2-7; 9 bases are a match to TRBD1. The length of the CDR3 is 14 residues. CDR1 is DFQATT, CDR2 SNEGSKA, per germline (reference sequence). The junction had 7 bases not matched to a gene; V was cut back by 5 bases and J by 2 bases. The DNA of the CDR3 is TGCAGTGCTCGCCGGACAGGGGCCACCTACGAGCAGTACTTC. It yields the protein CSARRTGATYEQYF.

Ten or more counts support this clonotype. The chain combines TRBV5-1 with TRBJ1-6; 8 bases fit TRBD1. J gave up 10 bases and V 1 base, and 10 bases lay outside the gene matches. Germline V gene data show CDR1 as SGHRS and CDR2 as YFSETQ. This CDR3 spans 16 amino acids. In DNA, the CDR3 is TGCGCCAGCAGCTTGTTCTTACAGGGGGGCGGATCACCCCTCCACTTT. Translating it yields CASSLFLQGGGSPLHF.

This clonotype was counted at least ten times. This sequence joins TRBV5-1 and TRBJ2-3, with D unresolved. Deletions cut 4 bases from V and 4 bases from J, with 10 bases between. Germline V gives CDR1 SGHRS, CDR2 YFSETQ. The CDR3 length is 13 residues. The CDR3: CASSPDRSDTQYF. Written as DNA, the CDR3 is TGCGCCAGCAGCCCCGATAGGTCAGATACGCAGTATTTT.

This chain uses TRBV12-3 or TRBV12-4 with TRBJ1-4, with D possibly being TRBD1 (5 bases). V lost 5 bases, J lost 10 bases, and 14 bases lay in between. The CDR3 is 13 residues long. CDR3 region: CASSHRDSRKLFF. The CDR3, as DNA: TGTGCCAGCAGTCATAGGGACTCTCGAAAACTGTTTTTT.

The table lists this clonotype with many counts. The V and J genes are TRBV4-1 and TRBJ2-1, with a possible D match to TRBD2 (6 bases). Germline V gene sequence: CDR1 MGHRA, CDR2 YSYEKL. V was pared by 0 bases and J by 8 bases, with 14 bases between. The CDR3 totals 15 residues. The chain's CDR3 is CASSQDQRVLYEQFF. The CDR3 nucleotides read TGCGCCAGCAGCCAAGATCAGCGGGTACTGTATGAGCAGTTCTTC.

By share, this clonotype ranks as medium-sized (0.01 to 0.1%). The chain recombines TRBV6-1 with TRBJ2-1; D remains ambiguous. V was pared by 3 bases and J by 0 bases, with 12 bases between. Germline assignment: CDR1 MNHNS and CDR2 SASEGT. This CDR3 region has 16 residues. The CDR3 DNA is TGTGCCAGCAGTGACGACGGGTGGAGCTCCTACAATGAGCAGTTCTTC. Its protein is CASSDDGWSSYNEQFF.

The chain has TRBV29-1 and TRBJ2-5; D tentatively reads TRBD1 or TRBD2 (6 bases each). V gave up 3 bases and J gave up 0 bases, with 17 bases separating them. Germline V gives CDR1 SQVTM, CDR2 ANQGSEA. The CDR3 totals 16 residues. The CDR3 DNA follows: TGCAGCGTTGATGCCCCCAGGGGAGGATACCAAGAGACCCAGTACTTC. This translates into CSVDAPRGGYQETQYF. Drawing the rest from reference TRBV29-1 and TRBJ2-5, the complete variable domain is SAVISQKPSRDICQRGTSLTIQCQVDSQVTMMFWYRQQPGQSLTLIATANQGSEATYESGFVIDKFPISRPNLTFSTLTVSNMSPEDSSIYLCSVDAPRGGYQETQYFGPGTRLLVL.

There are many counts of this clonotype. This sequence joins TRBV6-1 and TRBJ1-1; D is unresolved. Germline CDR1 and CDR2: MNHNS and SASEGT. Trimming left V 6 bases short and J 0 bases short, with 5 bases between. CDR3 size: 12 residues. The CDR3 sequence is CASRSLNTEAFF. The CDR3 coding sequence is TGTGCCAGCAGATCCCTGAACACTGAAGCTTTCTTT.

This clonotype occurred once. This CDR3 is CASSLGSFEQYF. The DNA for the CDR3 is TGTGCCAGCAGCTTGGGCTCTTTTGAGCAGTACTTC. The V call is TRBV7-6, the J call TRBJ2-7, with D hard to call. This CDR3 is built from 12 residues. The V gene's germline CDR1 is SGHVS and CDR2 FNYEAQ. V lost 3 bases and J lost 7, with 10 bases in between.

Ten or more counts support this clonotype. The chain couples TRBV30 to TRBJ1-1; 8 nucleotides align to TRBD1. Germline lookup yields CDR1 GTSNPN and CDR2 SVGIG (reference sequence). The CDR3 loop spans 11 amino acids. J gave up 11 bases and V 4 bases, and 6 bases lay outside the gene matches. CDR3 coding DNA: TGTGCCTGGATTCGACAGGGGAGGGCTTTCTTT. Translation gives CAWIRQGRAFF. Filled out from reference TRBV30 and TRBJ1-1, the complete variable domain reads SQTIHQWPATLVQPVGSPLSLECTVEGTSNPNLYWYRQAAGRGLQLLFYSVGIGQISSEVPQNLSASRPQDRQFILSSKKLLLSDSGFYLCAWIRQGRAFFGQGTRLTVV.

This clonotype has at least ten counts. It may be a read error: a sequence one base away is much more abundant. V is TRBV7-9 and J is TRBJ2-4; a possible D gene is TRBD1 (5 bases). The CDR3 is 15 amino acids. Germline CDR1 SEHNR, CDR2 FQNEAQ (reference sequence). Trimming left V 2 bases short and J 3 bases short, with 11 bases between. DNA of the CDR3: TGTGCCAGCAGCTTATCGGCGGACAACAAAAACATTCAGTACTTC. Its protein product is CASSLSADNKNIQYF.

Concerning this clonotype itself: A read error may account for a junction end that differs from germline. This chain connects TRBV20-1 to TRBJ1-2, with a tentative D call TRBD1 (5 bases). The germline CDR1 and CDR2 sequences are DFQATT and SNEGSKA (reference sequence). The CDR3 length is 17 residues. CDR3: CCARDGSDEARGYGYTF. In DNA, the CDR3 is TGCTGTGCTAGAGATGGATCGGATGAGGCAAGGGGCTATGGCTACACCTTC.

There are many counts of this clonotype. V is TRBV5-1 and J is TRBJ1-6; D might be TRBD1 (5 bases). Between the trimmed V and J ends, which lost 1 base and 0 bases, there was a span of 14 bases. This CDR3 is 18 amino acids long. CDR1 SGHRS and CDR2 YFSETQ come from the germline V gene. CDR3 DNA sequence: TGCGCCAGCAGCTTGAGGGGAATCGGGAGCTCCTATAATTCACCCCTCCACTTT. This gives the protein CASSLRGIGSSYNSPLHF.

In this sample, this clonotype turned up many times. The chain combines TRBV6-1 with TRBJ2-2; 12 bases agree with TRBD2. The V and J ends lost 6 bases and 0 bases, in that order; junction bases with no gene match: 8. This CDR3 is 18 amino acids long. Germline V gives CDR1 MNHNS, CDR2 SASEGT. For the CDR3, the DNA is TGTGCCAGCAGGTGGGTGACTAGCGGGAGAGCGAACACCGGGGAGCTGTTTTTT. Its protein is CASRWVTSGRANTGELFF.

This clonotype appeared many times. The chain uses TRBV12-3 or TRBV12-4 and TRBJ1-5; weak D call: TRBD1 (5 bases). The CDR3 sequence is 15 residues long. Trimming cost V 4 bases and J 4 bases, with 14 bases left between them. The CDR3 nucleotides read TGTGCCAGCAGTTCCCAGGGAGTCCCAAATCAGCCCCAGCATTTT. Its protein product is CASSSQGVPNQPQHF.

This clonotype was detected many times. The chain combines TRBV7-8 with TRBJ2-7, with D possibly matching TRBD2 (6 bases). The CDR3 sequence is 15 residues long. Trimming shortened V by 2 bases and J by 0 bases, and 11 bases separated the two germline ends. The germline V gene encodes CDR1 SGHVS and CDR2 FQNEAQ. The CDR3 sequence is CASSLYGRDSYEQYF. CDR3 coding DNA: TGTGCCAGCAGCTTATACGGGCGGGACTCCTACGAGCAGTACTTC.

This clonotype was found many times. The chain couples TRBV20-1 to TRBJ2-3; TRBD1 matches 7 bases. Per the germline V gene, CDR1 is DFQATT and CDR2 is SNEGSKA (reference sequence). V was clipped by 0 bases and J by 2 bases; unmatched bases: 8. The CDR3 runs to 16 residues. The CDR3 nucleotides are TGCAGTGCTAGAGACCCGGGACAGAAAGTCACAGATACGCAGTATTTT. Translating it yields CSARDPGQKVTDTQYF.

At least ten counts were recorded for this clonotype. The CDR3 nucleotides read TGTGCCAGCAGCCTTACTAGCGGGGTTTCCTCCTACAATGAGCAGTTCTTC. It specifies CASSLTSGVSSYNEQFF. The chain recombines TRBV12-3 or TRBV12-4 with TRBJ2-1; 10 nucleotides align to TRBD2. V lost 6 bases, J lost 0 bases, and 8 bases stayed unmatched. The CDR3 has 17 residues.